This entry describes one TCR beta chain. These data belong to a study of blood T cell repertoires in COVID-19. Overall study: The United States, Italy and Spain were the sources of the acute and convalescent COVID-19 samples. From T cells, B-cell-depleted T cells, or PBMCs came the material, which was cDNA or gDNA.

Original methodology: Using reference gene primer amplification, nucleated cell counts were estimated. The assay was immunoSEQ multiplex PCR, and TCRdb's table has in-frame clones only and misses some. V and J calls and clone size come straight from that table; D and trimming were deduced from the DNA. The sample yields under 300,000 clones, more than 75% seen once. Material: peripheral blood. The TCR originated in a woman in her forties who had recovered from COVID-19.

CDR3 loop: CASRRDRVFSDTQYF. For the CDR3, the DNA is TGTGCCAGCAGGCGGGACAGGGTGTTTTCCGATACGCAGTATTTT. The rearrangement joins TRBV9 to TRBJ2-3; 9 nucleotides align to TRBD1. Germline V gene lookup returns CDR1 SGDLS and CDR2 YYNGEE. The CDR3 is 15 amino acids. The trim removed 5 bases at V and 6 bases at J, leaving 10 bases unmatched.